The rows below give T cell receptor beta chains drawn from one sample of a study of blood T cell repertoires in COVID-19. Some clones are missing from TCRdb's copy, which holds only in-frame ones; the method was immunoSEQ multiplex PCR. The top ten clones hold 0.7% to 0.8% of a sample with around 210,000 clones, about 90% of them seen once. Sequenced material: peripheral blood. The receptors were gathered from a woman aged 70-85 years with acute or convalescent COVID-19. CDR3s include the opening cysteine and the closing phenylalanine or tryptophan.

v_gene,j_gene,CDR3aa
TRBV2,TRBJ1-1,CASRGRLNTEAFF
TRBV5-1,TRBJ1-3,CASSEAGYGNTIYF
TRBV9,TRBJ2-2,CASSVGLADVTGELFF
TRBV9,TRBJ2-7,CASSVSSGRYEQYF
TRBV5-1,TRBJ1-1,CASSVTGTGLNTEAFF
TRBV19,TRBJ1-2,CASATFTGVDGYTF
TRBV3-1/TRBV3-2,TRBJ2-7,CASSRQGASGEQYF
TRBV11-2,TRBJ1-2,CASSSDSLYGYTF
TRBV6-5,TRBJ2-1,CASSYSRLAGANEQFF
TRBV28,TRBJ2-7,CASSLRQGVSYEQYF
TRBV4-2,TRBJ2-7,CASSQAGAYEQYF
TRBV5-4,TRBJ2-3,CASSLGLGGRTDTQYF
TRBV10-3,TRBJ1-1,CAISAFTAGETEAFF
TRBV7-2,TRBJ2-1,CASSLFSRGLQRSYEQFF
TRBV2,TRBJ1-5,CASSEGTGGQPQHF
TRBV19,TRBJ2-7,CASSTRGTYEQYF
TRBV5-5,TRBJ1-2,CASSFPVGQGAIYGYTF
TRBV6-5,TRBJ2-3,CASRAHGTDTQYF
TRBV7-2,TRBJ1-6,CASSRRQQSSYNSPLHF
TRBV29-1,TRBJ2-2,CSVGGGVAGELFF
TRBV9,TRBJ1-2,CASSAGQGVVDGYTF
TRBV5-3,TRBJ2-2,CARSNRQALNTGELFF
TRBV19,TRBJ2-7,CASSIAAGDTYEQYF
TRBV5-1,TRBJ1-3,CASSLGTDSGNTIYF
TRBV10-2,TRBJ2-7,CASSGTGQDFYEQYF
TRBV10-2,TRBJ2-5,CASSEPGGQGMGTQYF
TRBV19,TRBJ2-1,CASSMSGSSYNEQFF